These 8 T cell receptor beta chains were all obtained from the same sample, sequenced in a study of post-analysis software for immune sequencing data. Which antigens these TCRs recognize remains unknown. Findings and caveats of the study: Controls showed lower frequencies than patients for roughly 5 TRBV segments, and TRBV5-6, TRBV5-1 and TRBV20-1 were among these.

Prepared TCR beta cDNA libraries contained unique molecular identifiers. TCRdb reprocessed the PCR reads with MiXCR, giving one entry per CDR3 protein. The sample lists roughly 180,000 distinct CDR3 sequences, approximately 28% seen once, with approximately 1.5% in the top ten. The sample taken for sequencing was blood. The receptors stem from a girl aged 10-17 years with multiple sclerosis.

The table lists this clonotype with a few counts. This chain links TRBV10-3 with TRBJ2-7; 7 nucleotides align to TRBD1. The DNA matches TRBJ2-5 better at its end, which makes the J call doubtful. This CDR3 region has 16 residues. CDR1 ENHRY and CDR2 SYGVKD come from the germline V gene. The chain's CDR3 is CAINNPDRAKGETQYF. The CDR3 DNA reads TGTGCCATCAATAATCCCGACAGGGCCAAGGGGGAGACCCAGTACTTC.

This clonotype has a count of ten or more. The chain recombines TRBV7-9 with TRBJ2-1, with 8 bases identical to TRBD1. The V gene's germline CDR1 is SEHNR and CDR2 FQNEAQ (reference sequence). The CDR3 has 17 amino acids. V shed 2 bases, J shed 9 bases, and the junction held 15 bases outside the gene matches. This CDR3 is CASSLIGQGLILAEQFF. The CDR3 region has the DNA TGTGCCAGCAGCTTAATCGGACAGGGTCTAATCCTGGCTGAGCAGTTCTTC.

The gene calls are TRBV5-1 and TRBJ2-7; TRBD1 aligns across 11 bases. With 3 bases clipped from V and 0 bases from J, the junction kept 8 bases outside the gene matches. This CDR3 contains 17 residues. Germline V gene data show CDR1 as SGHRS and CDR2 as YFSETQ. CDR3 sequence (DNA): TGCGCCAGCAGCTATGGACAGGGGGCGCCCAGCTCCTACGAGCAGTACTTC. Translating gives CASSYGQGAPSSYEQYF.

The chain uses TRBV7-2 and TRBJ1-4, with D perhaps TRBD1 (6 bases). CDR3 length: 13 residues. CDR1 and CDR2 from the germline V gene are SGHTA and FQGNSA. The V and J ends lost 2 bases and 8 bases respectively, with 9 bases between them. In DNA, the CDR3 is TGTGCCAGCAGCTTAACAACAGGGGAAAAACTGTTTTTT. This gives the protein CASSLTTGEKLFF.

This clonotype was recorded at least ten times. The chain uses TRBV4-1 and TRBJ2-7; TRBD1 matches at 10 bases. The CDR3 has 16 residues. The V segment lost 4 bases and the J segment 2 bases; nucleotides outside the gene matches: 8. Looked up from germline, CDR1 is MGHRA and CDR2 is YSYEKL. CDR3 in amino acids: CASSPGPGQGPYEQYF. CDR3 DNA sequence: TGCGCCAGCAGCCCAGGACCGGGACAGGGGCCCTACGAGCAGTACTTC.

Concerning this clonotype itself: A much more abundant neighbour one base away suggests this may be a read error. The J gene is TRBJ2-1, the V gene TRBV4-1; D might be TRBD1 or TRBD2, each matching 7 bases. V was clipped by 1 base and J by 13 bases, with 20 bases between them. The CDR3 is 15 residues long. The germline gives CDR1 MGHRA, CDR2 YSYEKL. The CDR3 loop reads CASSQGEGAWETQFF. DNA of the CDR3: TGCGCCAGCAGCCAAGGGGAGGGGGCGTGGGAGACCCAGTTCTTC.

This chain uses TRBV7-2 with TRBJ2-5; the match to TRBD2 covers 12 bases. The J call may be in error: the DNA end matches TRBJ2-7 better. CDR1 is SGHTA and CDR2 is FQGNSA in the germline V gene. The CDR3 has 15 residues. Written as DNA, the CDR3 is TGTGCCAGCAGCTCTAGCGGGAGGGCCGGTTACGAGCAGTACTTC. Protein sequence: CASSSSGRAGYEQYF.

This clonotype has a handful of counts. The chain links TRBV14 to TRBJ2-1, with unresolved D. The V end lost 0 bases, the J end lost 8 bases, and 11 bases lay between the germline ends. There are 14 residues in the CDR3. Germline V gives CDR1 SGHDN, CDR2 FVKESK. CDR3 amino acids: CASSQDLVADEQFF. The CDR3 region has the DNA TGTGCCAGCAGCCAAGACCTAGTAGCTGATGAGCAGTTCTTC.